This TCR beta chain originates from a study of beta chain features in type 1 diabetes. Study-level information: Sorted cells, some 110 million in number, were examined across all samples. The study, taken as a whole, reports: Any HLA type influence on TCRB rearrangement was left unresolved here. It was among patients, rather than healthy donors, that naive, central memory and Treg TCRB repertoires appeared more similar.

TCRB transcripts that were expressed got sequenced, as all of the isolated RNA had been reverse transcribed. Clones were read by immunoSEQ multiplex PCR, and TCRdb kept only the in-frame ones, dropping some. Of around 300,000 clones listed, 14% were seen once; the top ten hold under 8.5%. Populations isolated by sorting all had purity greater than 98%. The germline V gene has CDR1 SQVTM and CDR2 ANQGSEA. V dropped 3 bases and J dropped 0; count of bases not matched to a gene: 5. The CDR3 covers 15 residues. In this sample, this clone turned up a few times. Its antigen is unidentified. The gene calls are TRBV29-1 and TRBJ1-1; 9 bases line up with TRBD1. This sequence originates from a man aged 25 to 40 in good health. Material: central memory CD4+ T cells from blood. CDR3 in amino acids: CSVDSGQGMNTEAFF. The CDR3 coding sequence is TGCAGCGTTGACTCCGGACAGGGGATGAACACTGAAGCTTTCTTT.